Following are 9 T cell receptor beta chains from one sample sequenced in a study of CD8 T cells in Susac syndrome. The RNA input was roughly 0.45 to 1 ug, and it was reverse transcribed with random hexamers. MiXCR, run by TCRdb on the immunoSEQ multiplex PCR reads, gives a single entry per CDR3 protein. The table lists 150,000 to 200,000 distinct CDR3 sequences, around 94% of them singletons. Sequenced: CD4+ T cells from PBMCs. The origin of the receptors is a human donor in good health.

This chain joins TRBV20-1 and TRBJ2-4; D not resolved. This CDR3 contains 15 residues. V was shortened by 1 base and J by 6 bases, with 16 bases between the two germline ends. Germline CDR1 DFQATT, CDR2 SNEGSKA (reference sequence). The CDR3 protein is CSARAPTDLGNIQYF. The CDR3 bases are TGCAGTGCTAGAGCCCCAACTGATTTGGGAAACATTCAGTACTTC.

V is TRBV30 and J is TRBJ2-5; D unresolved. Germline V lookup: CDR1 GTSNPN, CDR2 SVGIG (reference sequence). Trimming removed 1 base from V and 1 base from J, with 4 bases in between. This CDR3 comprises 12 residues. CDR3 residues: CAWSASQETQYF. DNA of the CDR3: TGTGCCTGGAGTGCCAGCCAAGAGACCCAGTACTTC.

V and J are TRBV15 and TRBJ2-1; TRBD2 agrees at 9 bases. Losses at the gene ends were 2 bases for V and 6 bases for J; bases not matched to a gene: 11. The germline CDR1 and CDR2 sequences are LNHNV and YYDKDF (reference sequence). The CDR3 extends over 17 amino acids. The CDR3 bases are TGTGCCACCAGCAGACCTTCCCCGGCGGGGGGGGTCAATGAGCAGTTCTTC. This gives the protein CATSRPSPAGGVNEQFF.

The chain carries TRBV18 and TRBJ2-1; no clear D. CDR3 length: 12 amino acids. V lost 1 base, J lost 6 bases, and 4 bases lay in between. The V gene's germline CDR1 is KGHSH and CDR2 LQKENI. The CDR3 sequence is CASSPLLNEQFF. As DNA, the CDR3 is TGTGCCAGCTCACCACTCCTCAATGAGCAGTTCTTC.

The chain recombines TRBV5-1 with TRBJ2-7; TRBD2 matches 9 bases. The CDR3 contains 16 residues. J lost 1 base, V lost 4 bases, and 9 bases had no gene match. Germline lookup yields CDR1 SGHRS and CDR2 YFSETQ. CDR3 sequence: CASSPGAGGASYEQYF. The DNA of the CDR3 is TGCGCCAGCAGCCCGGGCGCGGGGGGGGCGTCCTACGAGCAGTACTTC.

The chain has TRBV29-1 and TRBJ1-3; TRBD1 might be the D (6 bases). CDR1 SQVTM and CDR2 ANQGSEA come from the germline V gene. Trimming pared 4 bases from V and 8 bases from J, leaving 15 bases between. This CDR3 region has 13 residues. CDR3 amino acids: CSVAQGEGYTIYF. In DNA, the CDR3 is TGCAGCGTTGCACAGGGCGAAGGGTACACCATATATTTT. Drawing the rest from reference TRBV29-1 and TRBJ1-3, the complete variable domain is SAVISQKPSRDICQRGTSLTIQCQVDSQVTMMFWYRQQPGQSLTLIATANQGSEATYESGFVIDKFPISRPNLTFSTLTVSNMSPEDSSIYLCSVAQGEGYTIYFGEGSWLTVV.

This clonotype was seen once. The gene calls are TRBV2 and TRBJ2-1; no firm D call. From germline, CDR1 is SNHLY and CDR2 FYNNEI. The CDR3 has 13 amino acids. Trimming took 3 bases from V and 4 from J, leaving 7 bases between them. CDR3 DNA: TGTGCCAGCAGTGAGGGGATTTACAATGAGCAGTTCTTC. This gives the protein CASSEGIYNEQFF.

The genes are TRBV7-2 and TRBJ2-3; D possibly corresponds to TRBD1 (6 bases). The V end was cut by 4 bases, the J end by 6 bases, with 20 bases between. Germline CDR1 is SGHTA and CDR2 is FQGNSA. The CDR3 is 16 residues long. The CDR3 loop reads CASSYAPGRGVDTQYF. The CDR3 DNA follows: TGTGCCAGCAGCTACGCCCCGGGCAGGGGTGTTGATACGCAGTATTTT.

CDR3 amino acids: CSVDGVRGGEETQYF. The DNA of the CDR3 is TGCAGCGTTGATGGCGTCAGGGGTGGGGAAGAGACCCAGTACTTC. The gene calls are TRBV29-1 and TRBJ2-5; a weak D match, TRBD1 (6 bases). The CDR3 runs to 15 residues. Germline-derived CDR1 and CDR2 are SQVTM and ANQGSEA. Trimming cost V 3 bases and J 3 bases, with 17 bases left between them.